The TCR beta chain described here comes from a study of blood T cell repertoires in COVID-19. Study details: Acute-phase and convalescent COVID-19 samples originated in the United States, Italy and Spain. From T cells, B-cell-depleted T cells, or PBMCs came the material, which was cDNA or gDNA.

As handled by the study authors: From reference gene primer amplification, estimates of nucleated cell counts were derived. Sequenced by immunoSEQ multiplex PCR; TCRdb stores in-frame clones only, minus some. Clone size and the V and J calls come from that table; the DNA yielded D and trimming. The table shows more than 95,000 clones, with 75% to 95% occurring only once. CDR1 and CDR2 from the germline V gene are PRHDT and FYEKMQ (reference sequence). V lost 3 bases and J lost 4; bases outside the gene matches: 13. The CDR3 loop spans 19 amino acids. The material sequenced was peripheral blood. V is TRBV13 and J is TRBJ2-2; 11 bases are a match to TRBD1. This receptor was obtained from a human donor in a cohort sampled during active COVID-19. The CDR3 DNA sequence: TGTGCCAGCAGCTTTCTGGACAGGGGGCTGGGGACGAGCACCGGGGAGCTGTTTTTT. Translation: CASSFLDRGLGTSTGELFF.